This T cell receptor (beta chain) originates from a study of cytomegalovirus exposure and HLA in healthy donors. PCR primers comprised 60 Vbeta and 13 Jbeta primers. TCRdb's table, derived via immunoSEQ multiplex PCR, lists solely in-frame clones and lacks some. The sample contains 150,000 to 200,000 clones, approximately 84% of which appear only once. Germline CDR1 and CDR2: SGHAT and FQDESV (reference sequence). The junction had 4 bases not matched to a gene; V was cut back by 3 bases and J by 5 bases. The CDR3 contains 13 residues. This clone was seen just once. This chain links TRBV11-1 with TRBJ2-7, with 7 bases fitting TRBD1. This clonotype was sampled from a young man in good health and CMV-seropositive. Sequencing was done on a sample of PBMCs. Here the CDR3 reads CASSFDRDDEQYF. In nucleotides, the CDR3 is TGTGCCAGCAGCTTCGACAGGGATGACGAGCAGTACTTC.